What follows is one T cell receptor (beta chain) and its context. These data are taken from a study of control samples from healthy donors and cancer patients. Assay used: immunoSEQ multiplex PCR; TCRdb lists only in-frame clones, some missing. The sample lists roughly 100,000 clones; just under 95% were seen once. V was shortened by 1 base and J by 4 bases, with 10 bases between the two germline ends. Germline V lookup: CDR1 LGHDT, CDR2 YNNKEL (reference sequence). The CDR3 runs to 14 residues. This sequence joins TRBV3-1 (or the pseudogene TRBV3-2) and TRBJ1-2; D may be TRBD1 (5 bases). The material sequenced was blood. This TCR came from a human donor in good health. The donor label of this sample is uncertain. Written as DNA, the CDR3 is TGTGCCAGCAGCCAAGCGGAGGGGAGCTATGGCTACACCTTC. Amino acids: CASSQAEGSYGYTF.